This T cell receptor (beta chain) was captured by sequencing in a study of blood T cell repertoires in COVID-19. CDR3 length: 13 residues. Germline V gene data show CDR1 as SGHTA and CDR2 as FQGNSA. J gave up 6 bases and V 4 bases, and 3 bases lay outside the gene matches. TCRdb's table, derived via immunoSEQ multiplex PCR, lists solely in-frame clones and lacks some. Seen here are around 100,000 clones, approximately 91% observed once, and the top ten hold less than 8.5%. The sequence was collected from a woman between 65 and 79 years old who had recovered from COVID-19. Sequencing was performed on peripheral blood. The chain recombines TRBV7-2 with TRBJ2-1, with TRBD2 identical over 7 bases. CDR3 bases: TGTGCCAGCAGCTCGGGACTATTCAATGAGCAGTTCTTC. Its translation: CASSSGLFNEQFF. Looking up the rest from reference TRBV7-2 and TRBJ2-1 gives the full variable domain: GAGVSQSPSNKVTEKGKDVELRCDPISGHTALYWYRQSLGQGLEFLIYFQGNSAPDKSGLPSDRFSAERTGGSVSTLTIQRTQQEDSAVYLCASSSGLFNEQFFGPGTRLTVL.